This T cell receptor (beta chain) is from a study of T cell changes during pregnancy in multiple sclerosis. This clone was recorded a few times. Losses at the gene ends were 3 bases for V and 2 bases for J; bases not matched to a gene: 9. The CDR3 is made up of 18 amino acids. In germline, CDR1 is ENHRY, CDR2 SYGVKD. The data were produced by immunoSEQ multiplex PCR, yet TCRdb's version contains in-frame clones alone and is incomplete. Of around 110,000 clones in the sample, about 90% were seen once. Sample: peripheral blood, taken before pregnancy. The source is a female donor with multiple sclerosis, enrolled in a pregnancy study. The chain links TRBV10-3 to TRBJ1-5; 11 bases fit TRBD1. The CDR3 nucleotides are TGTGCCATCAGTGAAGGACAGGGGGCAACTAAGGGCAATCAGCCCCAGCATTTT. This codes for CAISEGQGATKGNQPQHF.